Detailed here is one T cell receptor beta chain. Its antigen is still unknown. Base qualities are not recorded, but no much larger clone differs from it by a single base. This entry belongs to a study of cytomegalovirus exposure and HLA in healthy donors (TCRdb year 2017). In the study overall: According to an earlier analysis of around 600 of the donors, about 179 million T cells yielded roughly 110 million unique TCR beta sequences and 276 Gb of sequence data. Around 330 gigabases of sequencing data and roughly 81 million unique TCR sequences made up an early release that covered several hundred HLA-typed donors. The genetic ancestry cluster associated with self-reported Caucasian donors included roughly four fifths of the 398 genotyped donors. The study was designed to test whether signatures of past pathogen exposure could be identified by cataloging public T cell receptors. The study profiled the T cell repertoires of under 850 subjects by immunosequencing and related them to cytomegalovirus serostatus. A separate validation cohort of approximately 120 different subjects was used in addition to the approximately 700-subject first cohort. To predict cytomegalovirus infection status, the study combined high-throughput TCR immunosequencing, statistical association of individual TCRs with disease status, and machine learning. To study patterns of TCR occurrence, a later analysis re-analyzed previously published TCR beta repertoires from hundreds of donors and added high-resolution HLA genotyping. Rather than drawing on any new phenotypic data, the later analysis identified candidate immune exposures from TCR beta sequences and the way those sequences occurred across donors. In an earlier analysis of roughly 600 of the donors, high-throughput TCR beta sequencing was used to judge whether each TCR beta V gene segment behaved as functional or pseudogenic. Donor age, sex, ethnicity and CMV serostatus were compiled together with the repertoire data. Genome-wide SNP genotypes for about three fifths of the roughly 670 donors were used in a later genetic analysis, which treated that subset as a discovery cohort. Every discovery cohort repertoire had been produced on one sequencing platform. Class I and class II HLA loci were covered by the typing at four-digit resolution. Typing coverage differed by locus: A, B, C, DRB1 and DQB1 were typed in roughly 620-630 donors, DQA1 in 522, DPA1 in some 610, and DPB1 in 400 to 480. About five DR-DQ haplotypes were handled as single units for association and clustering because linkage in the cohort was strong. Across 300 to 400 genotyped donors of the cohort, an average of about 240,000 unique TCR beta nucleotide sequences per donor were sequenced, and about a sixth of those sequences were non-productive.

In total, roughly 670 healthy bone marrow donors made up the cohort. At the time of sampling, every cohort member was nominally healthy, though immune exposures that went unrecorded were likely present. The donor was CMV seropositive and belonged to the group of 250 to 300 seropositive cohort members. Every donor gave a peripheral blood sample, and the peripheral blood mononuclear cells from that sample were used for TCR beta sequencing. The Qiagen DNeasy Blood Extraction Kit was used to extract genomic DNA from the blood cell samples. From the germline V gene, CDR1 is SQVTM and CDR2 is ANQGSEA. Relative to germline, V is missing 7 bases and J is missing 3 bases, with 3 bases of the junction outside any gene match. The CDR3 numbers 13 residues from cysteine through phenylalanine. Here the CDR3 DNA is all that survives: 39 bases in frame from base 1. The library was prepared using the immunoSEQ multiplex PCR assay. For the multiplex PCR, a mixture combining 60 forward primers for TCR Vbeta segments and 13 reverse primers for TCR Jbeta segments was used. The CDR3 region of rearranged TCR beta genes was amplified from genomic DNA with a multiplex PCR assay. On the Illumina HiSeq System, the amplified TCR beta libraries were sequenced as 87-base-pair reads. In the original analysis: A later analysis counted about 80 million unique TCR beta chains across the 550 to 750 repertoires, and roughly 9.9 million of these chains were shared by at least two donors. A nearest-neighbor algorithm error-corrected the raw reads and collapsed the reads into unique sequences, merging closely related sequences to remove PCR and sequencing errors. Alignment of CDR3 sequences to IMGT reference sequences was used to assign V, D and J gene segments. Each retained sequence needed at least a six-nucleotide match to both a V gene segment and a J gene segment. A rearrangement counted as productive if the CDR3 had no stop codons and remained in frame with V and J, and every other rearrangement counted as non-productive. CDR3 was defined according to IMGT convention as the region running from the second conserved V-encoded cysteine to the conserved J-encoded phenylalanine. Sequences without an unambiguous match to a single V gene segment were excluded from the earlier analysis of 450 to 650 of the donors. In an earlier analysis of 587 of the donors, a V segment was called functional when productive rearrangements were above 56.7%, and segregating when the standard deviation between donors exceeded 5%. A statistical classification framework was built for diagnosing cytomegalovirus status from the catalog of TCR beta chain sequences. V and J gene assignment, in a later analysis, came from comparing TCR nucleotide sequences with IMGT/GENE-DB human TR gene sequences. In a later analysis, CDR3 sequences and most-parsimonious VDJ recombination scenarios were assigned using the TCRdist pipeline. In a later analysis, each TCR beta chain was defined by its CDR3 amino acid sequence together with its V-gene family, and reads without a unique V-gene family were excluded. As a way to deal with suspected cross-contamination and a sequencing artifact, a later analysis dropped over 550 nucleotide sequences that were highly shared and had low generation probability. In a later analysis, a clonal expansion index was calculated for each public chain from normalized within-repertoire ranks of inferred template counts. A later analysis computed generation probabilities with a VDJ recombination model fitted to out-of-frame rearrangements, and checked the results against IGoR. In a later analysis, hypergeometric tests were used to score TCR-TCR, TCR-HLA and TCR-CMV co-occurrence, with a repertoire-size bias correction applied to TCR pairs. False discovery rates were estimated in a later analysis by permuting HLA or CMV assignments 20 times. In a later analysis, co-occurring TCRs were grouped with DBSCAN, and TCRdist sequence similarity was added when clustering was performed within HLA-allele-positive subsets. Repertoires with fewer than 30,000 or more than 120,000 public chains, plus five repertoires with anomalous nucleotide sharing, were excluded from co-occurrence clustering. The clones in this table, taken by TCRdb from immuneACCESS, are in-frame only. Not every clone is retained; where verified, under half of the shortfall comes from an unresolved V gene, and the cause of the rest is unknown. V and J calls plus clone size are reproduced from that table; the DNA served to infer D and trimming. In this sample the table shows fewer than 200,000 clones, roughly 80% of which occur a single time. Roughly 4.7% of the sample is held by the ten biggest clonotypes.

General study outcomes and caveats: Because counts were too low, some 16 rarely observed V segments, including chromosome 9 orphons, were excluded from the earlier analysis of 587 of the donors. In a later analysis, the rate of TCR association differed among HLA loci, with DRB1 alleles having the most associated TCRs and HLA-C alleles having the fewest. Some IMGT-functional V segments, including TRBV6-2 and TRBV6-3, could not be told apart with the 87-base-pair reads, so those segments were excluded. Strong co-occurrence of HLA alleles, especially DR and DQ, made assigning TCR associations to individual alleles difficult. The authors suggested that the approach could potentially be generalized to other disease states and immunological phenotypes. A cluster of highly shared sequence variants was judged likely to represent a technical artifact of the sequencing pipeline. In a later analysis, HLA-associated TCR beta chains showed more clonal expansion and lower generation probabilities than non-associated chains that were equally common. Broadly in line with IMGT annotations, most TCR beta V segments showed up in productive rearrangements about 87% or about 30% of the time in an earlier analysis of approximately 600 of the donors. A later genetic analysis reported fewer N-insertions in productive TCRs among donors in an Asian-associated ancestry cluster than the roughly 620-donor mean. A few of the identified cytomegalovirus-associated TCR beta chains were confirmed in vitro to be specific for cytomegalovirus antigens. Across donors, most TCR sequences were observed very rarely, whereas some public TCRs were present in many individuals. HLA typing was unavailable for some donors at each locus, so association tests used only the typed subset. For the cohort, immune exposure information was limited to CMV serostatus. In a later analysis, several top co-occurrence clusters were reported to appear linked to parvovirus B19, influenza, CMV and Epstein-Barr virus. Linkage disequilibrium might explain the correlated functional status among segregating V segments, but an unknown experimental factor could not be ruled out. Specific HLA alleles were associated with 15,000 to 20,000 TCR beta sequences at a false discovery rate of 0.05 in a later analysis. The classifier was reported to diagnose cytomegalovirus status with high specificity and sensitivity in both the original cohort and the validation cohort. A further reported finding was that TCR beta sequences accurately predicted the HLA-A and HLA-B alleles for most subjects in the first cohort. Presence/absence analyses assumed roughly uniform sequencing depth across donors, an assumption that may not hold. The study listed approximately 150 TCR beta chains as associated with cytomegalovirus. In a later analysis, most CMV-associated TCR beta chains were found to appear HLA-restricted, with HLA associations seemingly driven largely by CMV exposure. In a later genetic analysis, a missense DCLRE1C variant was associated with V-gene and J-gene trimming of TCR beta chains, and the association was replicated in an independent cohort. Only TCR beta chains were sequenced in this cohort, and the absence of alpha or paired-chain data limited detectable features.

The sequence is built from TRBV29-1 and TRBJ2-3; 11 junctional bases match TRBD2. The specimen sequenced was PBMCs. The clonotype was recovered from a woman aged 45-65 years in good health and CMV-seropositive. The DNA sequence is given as TGCAGCGCCGGGACTAGCGGAACAGATACGCAGTATTTT. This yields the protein CSAGTSGTDTQYF.